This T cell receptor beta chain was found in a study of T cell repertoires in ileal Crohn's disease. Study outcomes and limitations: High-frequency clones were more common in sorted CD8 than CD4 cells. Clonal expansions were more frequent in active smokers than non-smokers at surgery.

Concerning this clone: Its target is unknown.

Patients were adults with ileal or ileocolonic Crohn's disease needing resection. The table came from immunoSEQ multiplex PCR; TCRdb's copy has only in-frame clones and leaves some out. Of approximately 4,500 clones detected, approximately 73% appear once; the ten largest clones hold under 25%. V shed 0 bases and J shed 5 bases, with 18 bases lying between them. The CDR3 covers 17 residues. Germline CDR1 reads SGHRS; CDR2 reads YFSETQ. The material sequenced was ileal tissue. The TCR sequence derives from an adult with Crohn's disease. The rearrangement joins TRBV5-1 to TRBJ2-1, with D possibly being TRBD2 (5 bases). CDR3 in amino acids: CASSLAFGGMEHNEQFF. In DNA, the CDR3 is TGCGCCAGCAGCTTGGCCTTTGGAGGAATGGAACACAATGAGCAGTTCTTC.